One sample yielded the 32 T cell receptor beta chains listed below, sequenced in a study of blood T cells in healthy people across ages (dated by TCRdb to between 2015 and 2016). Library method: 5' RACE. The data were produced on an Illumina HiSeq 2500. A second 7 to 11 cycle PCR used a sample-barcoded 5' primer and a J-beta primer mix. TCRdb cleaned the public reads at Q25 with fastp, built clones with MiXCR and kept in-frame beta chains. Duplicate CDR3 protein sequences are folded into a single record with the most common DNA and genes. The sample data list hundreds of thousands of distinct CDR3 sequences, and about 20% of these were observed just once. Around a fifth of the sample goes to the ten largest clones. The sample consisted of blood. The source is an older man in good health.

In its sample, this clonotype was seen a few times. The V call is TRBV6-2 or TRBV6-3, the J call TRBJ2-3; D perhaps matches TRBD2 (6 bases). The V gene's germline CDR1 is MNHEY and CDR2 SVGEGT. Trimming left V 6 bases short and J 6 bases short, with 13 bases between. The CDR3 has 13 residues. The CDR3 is CASRPPAGDTQYF. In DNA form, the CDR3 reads TGTGCCAGCAGGCCCCCGGCGGGGGATACGCAGTATTTT.

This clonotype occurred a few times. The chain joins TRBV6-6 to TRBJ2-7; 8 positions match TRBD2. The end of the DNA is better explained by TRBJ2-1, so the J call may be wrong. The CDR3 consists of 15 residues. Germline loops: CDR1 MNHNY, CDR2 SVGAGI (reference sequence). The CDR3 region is CASSYDPGGLGQQFF. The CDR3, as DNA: TGTGCCAGCAGTTACGATCCGGGGGGGCTTGGGCAGCAGTTCTTC.

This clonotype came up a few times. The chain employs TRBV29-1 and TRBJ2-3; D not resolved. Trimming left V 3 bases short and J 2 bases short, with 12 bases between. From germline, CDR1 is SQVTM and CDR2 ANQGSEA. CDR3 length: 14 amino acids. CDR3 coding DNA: TGCAGCGTTGACGGTGGGGAATCCACAGATACGCAGTATTTT. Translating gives CSVDGGESTDTQYF.

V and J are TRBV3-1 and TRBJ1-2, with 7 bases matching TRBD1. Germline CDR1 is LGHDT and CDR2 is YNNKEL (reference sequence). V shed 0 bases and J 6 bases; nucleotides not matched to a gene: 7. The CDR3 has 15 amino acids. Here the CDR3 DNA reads TGTGCCAGCAGCCAAGATCCTCGACAGGGAGATGGCTACACCTTC. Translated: CASSQDPRQGDGYTF.

CDR3 nucleotides: TGTGCCAGCATCCTGGGTCAGGGTAATTGCGAGCAGTACGTC. The encoded protein is CASILGQGNCEQYV. V gene TRBV21-1 combines with J gene TRBJ2-7; the DNA was not compared with TRBD1, the D call given in the table. TRBV21-1 is shown as a pseudogene. The CDR3 extends over 14 amino acids.

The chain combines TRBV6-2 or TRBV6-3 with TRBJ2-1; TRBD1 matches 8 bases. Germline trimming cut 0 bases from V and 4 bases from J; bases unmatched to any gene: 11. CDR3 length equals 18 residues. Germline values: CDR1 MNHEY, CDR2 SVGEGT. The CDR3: CASSYSPPAGGIYNEQFF. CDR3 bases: TGTGCCAGCAGTTACTCGCCCCCTGCAGGGGGCATTTACAATGAGCAGTTCTTC.

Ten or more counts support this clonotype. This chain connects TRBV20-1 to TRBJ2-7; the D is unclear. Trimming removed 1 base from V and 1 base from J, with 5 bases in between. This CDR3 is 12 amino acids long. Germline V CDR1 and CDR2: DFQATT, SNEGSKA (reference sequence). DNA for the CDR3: TGCAGTGCTAGAGCGCAGTCCTACGAGCAGTACGTC. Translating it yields CSARAQSYEQYV.

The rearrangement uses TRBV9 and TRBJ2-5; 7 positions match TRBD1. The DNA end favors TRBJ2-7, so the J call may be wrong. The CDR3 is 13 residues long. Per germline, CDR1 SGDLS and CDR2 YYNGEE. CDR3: CASSVARGYEQYF. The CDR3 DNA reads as TGTGCCAGCAGCGTAGCCAGGGGGTACGAGCAGTACTTC.

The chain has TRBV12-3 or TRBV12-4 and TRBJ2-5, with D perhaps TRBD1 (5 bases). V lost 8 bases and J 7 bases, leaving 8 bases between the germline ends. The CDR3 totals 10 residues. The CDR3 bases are TGTGCCAGCGGCGACAGGACCCAGTACTTC. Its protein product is CASGDRTQYF.

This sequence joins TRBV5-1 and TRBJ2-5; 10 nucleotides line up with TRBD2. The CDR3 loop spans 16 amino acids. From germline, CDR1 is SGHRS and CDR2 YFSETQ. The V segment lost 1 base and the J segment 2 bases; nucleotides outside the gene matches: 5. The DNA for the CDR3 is TGCGCCAGCAGCTTGATCCTAGCGGGGGTGCAAGAGACCCAGTACTTC. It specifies CASSLILAGVQETQYF.

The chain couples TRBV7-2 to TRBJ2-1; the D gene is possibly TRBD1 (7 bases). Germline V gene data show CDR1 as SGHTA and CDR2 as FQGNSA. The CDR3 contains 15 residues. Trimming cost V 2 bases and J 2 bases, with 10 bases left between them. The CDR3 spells CASSLQGGTYNEQFF. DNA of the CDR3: TGTGCCAGCAGCTTACAGGGGGGTACCTACAATGAGCAGTTCTTC.

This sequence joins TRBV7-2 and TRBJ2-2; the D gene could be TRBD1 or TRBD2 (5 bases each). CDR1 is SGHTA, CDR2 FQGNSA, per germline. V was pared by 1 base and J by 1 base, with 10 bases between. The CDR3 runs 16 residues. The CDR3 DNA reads TGTGCCAGCAGCTTAGGAGGGGCGCTGAACACCGGGGAGCTGTTTTTT. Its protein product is CASSLGGALNTGELFF.

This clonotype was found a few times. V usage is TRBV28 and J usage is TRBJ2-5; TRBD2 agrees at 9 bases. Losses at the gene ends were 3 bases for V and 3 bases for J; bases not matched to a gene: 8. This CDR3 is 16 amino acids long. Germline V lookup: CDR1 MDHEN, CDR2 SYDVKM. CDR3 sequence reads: CASSFPGLATEETQYF. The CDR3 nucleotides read TGTGCCAGCAGTTTCCCGGGACTAGCCACCGAAGAGACCCAGTACTTC.

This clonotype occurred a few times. The CDR3 region has the DNA TGTGCTAGTGGGCGGGAGGGCCTCAGTAGCTCCTACAATGAGCAGTTCTTC. Translation: CASGREGLSSSYNEQFF. This rearrangement joins TRBV12-5 to TRBJ2-1; 9 bases line up with TRBD2. The CDR3 sequence is 17 residues long. The germline V gene encodes CDR1 LGHNT and CDR2 FRNRAP. The V segment lost 6 bases and the J segment 0 bases; nucleotides outside the gene matches: 9.

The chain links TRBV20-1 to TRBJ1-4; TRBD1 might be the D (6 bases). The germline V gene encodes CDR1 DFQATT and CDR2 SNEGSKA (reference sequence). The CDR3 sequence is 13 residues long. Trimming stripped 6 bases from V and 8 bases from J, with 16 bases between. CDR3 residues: CSAKEGGREKLFF. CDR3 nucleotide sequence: TGCAGTGCAAAAGAAGGGGGTCGGGAAAAACTGTTTTTT.

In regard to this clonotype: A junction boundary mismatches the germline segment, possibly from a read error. As DNA, the CDR3 is TGTGCCAGCAGCCAAGATTGGGGGGCTAAACCGTTTTTT. This codes for CASSQDWGAKPFF. The genes are TRBV14 and TRBJ1-4, with D possibly being TRBD1 (6 bases). This CDR3 comprises 13 residues. Looked up from germline, CDR1 is SGHDN and CDR2 is FVKESK.

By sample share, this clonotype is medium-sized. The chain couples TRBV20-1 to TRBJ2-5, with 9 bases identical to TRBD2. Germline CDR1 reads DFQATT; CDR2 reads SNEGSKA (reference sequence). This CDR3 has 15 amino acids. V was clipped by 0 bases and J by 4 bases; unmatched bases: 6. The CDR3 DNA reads TGCAGTGCTAGAGATCTCCGGCGGGAGGGAGAGACCCAGTACTTC. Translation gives CSARDLRREGETQYF.

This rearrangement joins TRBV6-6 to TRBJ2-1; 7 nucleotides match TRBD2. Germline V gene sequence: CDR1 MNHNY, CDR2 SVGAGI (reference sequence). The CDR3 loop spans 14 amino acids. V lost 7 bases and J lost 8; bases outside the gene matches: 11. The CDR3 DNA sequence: TGTGCCAGCAAATACACTAGCGTCGGAGATGAGCAGTTCTTC. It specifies CASKYTSVGDEQFF.

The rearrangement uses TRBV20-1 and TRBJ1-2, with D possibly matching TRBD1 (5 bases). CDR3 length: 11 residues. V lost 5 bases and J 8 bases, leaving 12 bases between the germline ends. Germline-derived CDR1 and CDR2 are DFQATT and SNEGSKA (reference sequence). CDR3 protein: CSAASRVGYTF. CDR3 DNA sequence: TGCAGTGCTGCAAGCAGGGTCGGCTACACCTTC.

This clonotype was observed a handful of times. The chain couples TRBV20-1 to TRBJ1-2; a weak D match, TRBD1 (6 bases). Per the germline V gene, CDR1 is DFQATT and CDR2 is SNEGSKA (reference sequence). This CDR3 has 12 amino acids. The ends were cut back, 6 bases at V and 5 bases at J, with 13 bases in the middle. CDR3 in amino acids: CSAPGQQYGYTF. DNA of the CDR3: TGCAGTGCCCCCGGACAGCAATATGGCTACACCTTC.

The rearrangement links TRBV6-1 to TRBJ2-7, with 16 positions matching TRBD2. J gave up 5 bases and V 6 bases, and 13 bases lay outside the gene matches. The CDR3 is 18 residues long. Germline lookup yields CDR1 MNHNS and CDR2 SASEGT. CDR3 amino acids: CASRSTGTSGGESNEQYF. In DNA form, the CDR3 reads TGTGCCAGCAGATCTACCGGGACTAGCGGGGGGGAATCCAACGAGCAGTACTTC.

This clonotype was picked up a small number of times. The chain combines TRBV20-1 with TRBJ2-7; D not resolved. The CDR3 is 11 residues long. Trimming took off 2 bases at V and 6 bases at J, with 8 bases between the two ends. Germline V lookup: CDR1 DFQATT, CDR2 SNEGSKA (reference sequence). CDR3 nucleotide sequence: TGCAGTGCTAGAAGGGCCGGCGAGCAGTACGTC. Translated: CSARRAGEQYV.

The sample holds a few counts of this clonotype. CDR3 nucleotide sequence: TGTGCCAGCATACGGGGATTGAACACTGAAGCTTTCTTT. Its translation is CASIRGLNTEAFF. The chain links TRBV6-6 to TRBJ1-1; D ambiguous. CDR3 length: 13 residues. V dropped 7 bases and J dropped 0 bases, with 9 bases sitting between them. Germline CDR1 and CDR2: MNHNY and SVGAGI (reference sequence).

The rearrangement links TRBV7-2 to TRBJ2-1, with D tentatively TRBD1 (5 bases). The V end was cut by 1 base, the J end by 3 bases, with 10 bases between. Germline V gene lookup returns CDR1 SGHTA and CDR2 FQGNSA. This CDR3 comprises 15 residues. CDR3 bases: TGTGCCAGCAGCTTAGTAGACAGCCTCTACAATGAGCAGTTCTTC. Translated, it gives CASSLVDSLYNEQFF.

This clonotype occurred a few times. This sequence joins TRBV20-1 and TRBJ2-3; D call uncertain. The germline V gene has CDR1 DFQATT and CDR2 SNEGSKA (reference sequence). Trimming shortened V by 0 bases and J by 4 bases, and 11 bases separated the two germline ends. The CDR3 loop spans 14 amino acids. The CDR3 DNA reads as TGCAGTGCTAGAGACCCGAGCAAGGCAGATACGCAGTATTTT. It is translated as CSARDPSKADTQYF.

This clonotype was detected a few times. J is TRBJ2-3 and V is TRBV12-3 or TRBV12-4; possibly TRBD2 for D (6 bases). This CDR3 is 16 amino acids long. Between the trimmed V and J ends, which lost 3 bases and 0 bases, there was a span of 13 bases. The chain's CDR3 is CASSLYSGKSTDTQYF. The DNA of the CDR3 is TGTGCCAGCAGTTTGTATAGCGGAAAAAGCACAGATACGCAGTATTTT.

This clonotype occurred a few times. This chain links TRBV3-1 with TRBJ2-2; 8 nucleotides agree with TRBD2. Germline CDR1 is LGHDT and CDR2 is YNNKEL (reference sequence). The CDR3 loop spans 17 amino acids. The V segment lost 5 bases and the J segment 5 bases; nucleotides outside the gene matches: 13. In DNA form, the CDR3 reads TGTGCCAGCAGCTGGCTCGGGGGGGCCGCCATTACCGGGGAGCTGTTTTTT. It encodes CASSWLGGAAITGELFF.

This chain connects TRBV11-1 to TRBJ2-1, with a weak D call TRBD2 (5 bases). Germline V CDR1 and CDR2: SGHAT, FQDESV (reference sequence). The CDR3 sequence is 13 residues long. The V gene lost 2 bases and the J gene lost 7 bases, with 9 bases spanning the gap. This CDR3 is CASSLMGVNEQFF. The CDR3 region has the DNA TGTGCCAGCAGCTTAATGGGAGTGAATGAGCAGTTCTTC.

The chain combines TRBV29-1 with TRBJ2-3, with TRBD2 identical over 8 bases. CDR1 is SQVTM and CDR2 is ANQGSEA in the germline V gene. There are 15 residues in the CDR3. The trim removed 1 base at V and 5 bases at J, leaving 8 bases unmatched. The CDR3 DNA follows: TGCAGCGTTGAAGTCGGACTAGCCCCTGGAGATACGCAGTATTTT. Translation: CSVEVGLAPGDTQYF.

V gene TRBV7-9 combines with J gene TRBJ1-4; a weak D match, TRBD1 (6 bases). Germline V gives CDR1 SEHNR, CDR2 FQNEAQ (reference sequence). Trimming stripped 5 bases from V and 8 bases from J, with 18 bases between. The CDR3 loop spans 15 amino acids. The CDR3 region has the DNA TGTGCCAGCAGCATGACGGGGGCCCCAGGGGAAAAACTGTTTTTT. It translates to CASSMTGAPGEKLFF. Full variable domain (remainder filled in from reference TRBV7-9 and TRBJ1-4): DTGVSQNPRHKITKRGQNVTFRCDPISEHNRLYWYRQTLGQGPEFLTYFQNEAQLEKSRLLSDRFSAERPKGSFSTLEIQRTEQGDSAMYLCASSMTGAPGEKLFFGSGTQLSVL.

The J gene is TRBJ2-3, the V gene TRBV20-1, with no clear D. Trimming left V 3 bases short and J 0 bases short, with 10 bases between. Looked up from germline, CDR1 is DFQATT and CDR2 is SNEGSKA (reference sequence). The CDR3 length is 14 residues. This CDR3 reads CSASELPSTDTQYF. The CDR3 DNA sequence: TGCAGTGCTAGCGAGCTACCTAGCACAGATACGCAGTATTTT.

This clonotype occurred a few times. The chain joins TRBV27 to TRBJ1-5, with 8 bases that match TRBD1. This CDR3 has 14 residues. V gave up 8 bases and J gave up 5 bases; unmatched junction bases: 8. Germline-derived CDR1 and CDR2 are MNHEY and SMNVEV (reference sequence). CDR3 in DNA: TGTGCCAGCCCAGGGACAGGCGGGGATCAGCCCCAGCATTTT. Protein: CASPGTGGDQPQHF.